Listed here is a single T cell receptor beta chain. Its antigen is not identified. Germline V gives CDR1 SGHTA, CDR2 FQGNSA. J gave up 5 bases and V 5 bases, and 13 bases lay outside the gene matches. The CDR3 has 16 amino acids. TCR beta VDJ and CDR3 were profiled, and genomic DNA was the template. Using its own MiXCR run on the reads, TCRdb lists one record per CDR3 protein. The data contain over 150,000 distinct CDR3 sequences, less than 65% of them singletons. This sample is part of a study of CD8+CD57+ T cells in acquired aplastic anemia. Study-level information: Roughly 3 ug was the average amount of DNA from sorted CD4+ and CD8+ cells.

Overall study results and limits: For CD8+ Simpson's diversity, patients and controls showed no significant difference.

The authors sequenced patients whose flow cytometry had shown CD8+CD57+ cell expansion. Everyone among the patients had severe acquired aplastic anemia. No therapy was given to patients before blood sampling. This sequence joins TRBV7-2 and TRBJ2-7; 9 nucleotides align to TRBD1. The TCR was taken from a human donor with aplastic anemia. The sequencing input was sorted CD4+, CD8+, or CD8+CD57+ T cells (not recorded which) from PBMCs. The CDR3 sequence is CASSPPRGQGTHEQYF. As DNA, the CDR3 is TGTGCCAGCAGCCCACCTCGGGGACAGGGCACCCACGAGCAGTACTTC.